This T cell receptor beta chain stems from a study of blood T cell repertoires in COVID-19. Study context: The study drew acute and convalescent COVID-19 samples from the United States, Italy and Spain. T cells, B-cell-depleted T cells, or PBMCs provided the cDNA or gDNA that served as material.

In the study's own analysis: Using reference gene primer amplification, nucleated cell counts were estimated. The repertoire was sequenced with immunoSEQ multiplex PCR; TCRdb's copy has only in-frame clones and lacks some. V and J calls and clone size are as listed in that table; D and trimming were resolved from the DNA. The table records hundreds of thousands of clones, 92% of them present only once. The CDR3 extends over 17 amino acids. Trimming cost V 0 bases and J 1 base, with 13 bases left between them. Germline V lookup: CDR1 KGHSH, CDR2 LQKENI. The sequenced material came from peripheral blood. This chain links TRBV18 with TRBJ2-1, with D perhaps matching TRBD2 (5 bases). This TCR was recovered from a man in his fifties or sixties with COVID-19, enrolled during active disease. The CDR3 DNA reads TGTGCCAGCTCACCACCCCGAGGCGGGCAATCCTACAATGAGCAGTTCTTC. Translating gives CASSPPRGGQSYNEQFF.